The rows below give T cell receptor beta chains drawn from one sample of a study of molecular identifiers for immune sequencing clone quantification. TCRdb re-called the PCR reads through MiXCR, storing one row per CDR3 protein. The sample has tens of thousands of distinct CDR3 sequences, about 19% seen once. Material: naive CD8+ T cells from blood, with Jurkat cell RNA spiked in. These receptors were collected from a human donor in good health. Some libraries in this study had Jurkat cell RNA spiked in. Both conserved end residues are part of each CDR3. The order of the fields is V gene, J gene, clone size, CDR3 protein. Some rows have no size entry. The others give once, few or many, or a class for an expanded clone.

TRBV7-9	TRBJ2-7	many	CASSSYYEQYF
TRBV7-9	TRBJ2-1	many	CASSRTVVEQFF
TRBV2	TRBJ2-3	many	CASSRLAERPGTDTQYF
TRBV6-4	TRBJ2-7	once	CASGDAGTGGYEQYF
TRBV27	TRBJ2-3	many	CASSFLGGFVTDTQYF
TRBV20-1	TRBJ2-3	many	CSARSYGASGGPDTQYF
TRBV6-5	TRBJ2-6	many	CASSYSPGDLSGANVLTF
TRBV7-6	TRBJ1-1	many	CASSLNRDSASDTEAFF
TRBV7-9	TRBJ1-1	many	CASSLYSAEAFF
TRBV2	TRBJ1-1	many	CASTGQGLTEAFF
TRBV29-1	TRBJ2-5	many	CSVGTRNFQETQYF
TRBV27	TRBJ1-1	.	CASSTDRDPQERAFF
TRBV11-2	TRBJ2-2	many	CASSLAPGAGTGELFF
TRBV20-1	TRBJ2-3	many	CSAGLAGGYVTDTQYF
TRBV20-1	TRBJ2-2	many	CSARPTGPTGELFF
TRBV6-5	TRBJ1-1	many	CASTYGVGGLTEAFF
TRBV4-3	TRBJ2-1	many	CASSHSRLASYNEQFF
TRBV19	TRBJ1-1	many	CASSIRLNTEAFF
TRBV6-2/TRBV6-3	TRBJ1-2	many	CASSPTASGYTF
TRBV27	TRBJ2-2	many	CASSFSRGGGLTGELFF
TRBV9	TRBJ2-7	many	CASSVAVSGYEQYF
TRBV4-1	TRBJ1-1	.	CASSQVSSGDNEAFF
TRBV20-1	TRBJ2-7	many	CSARVAGWGLEQYF
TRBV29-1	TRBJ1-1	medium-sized	CSVVVNTEAFF
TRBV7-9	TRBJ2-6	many	CASSIGGTPFSGANVLTF
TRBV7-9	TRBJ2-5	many	CASSYPGGAETQYF